This record looks at one T cell receptor beta chain sequence and its context. Its recognized antigen is unknown. The input lacks base qualities; no much larger clone sits a single base away. For the CD8 naive samples, CD45RO-negative cells were positively selected for CCR7, yielding a CD45RA+CCR7+ population from which TemRA cells were excluded. The donors were healthy, HIV-negative adults with no recently reported acute infections or vaccinations. Every donor was a Caucasian adult residing in Nashville, Tennessee, USA. Blood was obtained by leukapheresis, after which PBMCs were separated by Ficoll-Histopaque density gradient centrifugation and cryopreserved in liquid nitrogen vapor phase. Analytical flow cytometry was used to check the purity and quantity of every magnetically sorted T cell population. Genomic DNA was isolated from each sorted fraction and quantified by UV absorbance on a Nanodrop 2000c.

The source of the sample is a study of shared clonotypes between healthy human individuals (dated by TCRdb to the early 2020s). Context from the whole study: A couple of women and a few men aged 18 to 49 years were included in the cohort. For each donor, CD4 naive and CD4 memory were each run on three plates, CD8 naive on two plates, and CD8 memory on one plate. Blood TCR repertoires of about five healthy adults were deeply sequenced to estimate repertoire size and the extent of clonotype sharing between individuals. Different laboratories and diverse techniques were used to prepare libraries and sequence TCR repertoires, to increase sequencing depth and limit assay-specific biases. Each donor's leukapheresis produced roughly between roughly 0.94 and 9.5 billion PBMCs.

V gives up 2 bases and J gives up 7 bases, and the segment between their germline ends measures 11 bases. The germline V gene gives CDR1 as MNHEY and CDR2 as SVGAGI. From cysteine to phenylalanine, the CDR3 is 13 amino acids long. The DNA shown is the 39-base CDR3, in frame from base 1. Using the deep immunoSEQ assay, multiplex PCR amplified TCR CDR3 regions from genomic DNA. Extracted genomic DNA from each cell subset was distributed evenly across all wells of several immunoSEQ 96-well plates, and each plate was treated as a replicate. For sorted subsets, approximately 200 ng of genomic DNA, equivalent to 25,000 to 35,000 T cell genomes, went into each replicate PCR. Purified libraries were quantified with a Qubit 3.0 fluorometer, sized on a Bioanalyzer 2100, and re-quantified with the KAPA Library Quantification kit. Each immunoSEQ 96-well plate was sequenced on its own single-read 150-cycle Illumina NextSeq 550 flow cell. The paper's processing steps were these. Because the immunoSEQ output included only junctional sequences and no quality scores, the filtering could not be the same as the filtering used for full-length reads. To assign V/J genes and CDR3, sequences were annotated against IMGT germline references using PyIR, a Python wrapper for IgBLAST v1.9. Reads were filtered out if the reads had weak V/J assignments (E-value above 1e-6), no CDR3, stop codons, out-of-frame junctions, or ambiguous translated residues. V3J clonotypes were defined as sequences sharing the same inferred V gene, J gene, and CDR3 amino acid sequence. The percentage overlap between two repertoires was calculated by dividing the number of shared unique clonotypes by the size of the smaller repertoire. RTK rarefaction, the Chao1 estimator, and Recon v2.1 estimates of unobserved clonotypes were used to assess repertoire richness. Generation probabilities for all TCRbeta clonotypes obtained by the gDNA method from a handful of donors were computed using OLGA. The immuneACCESS repertoire file appears here via TCRdb, limited to in-frame rearrangements. These files lack a portion of the clones; in checked studies, under half of the deficit traces to unresolved V genes, and the cause of the others is not known. V and J calls and clone size come straight from that table; D and trimming were deduced from the DNA. This sample lists about 1,800,000 clones; about 95% were detected once. The biggest ten clones account for more than 0.95% of the sample.

General study outcomes and caveats: Larger estimated clonotype richness was generally found for naive subsets than for memory subsets. Sampling was restricted to blood, and TCR repertoires in tissues likely differ from the TCR repertoires found in blood. Based on pairwise subsampling, the degree of clonotype sharing among donors was expected to be affected by sequencing depth. Clonotypes shared by all four sorted-subset donors showed higher generation probabilities than non-shared clonotypes. Sharing across a handful of donors was observed for approximately 4.6% of naive CD4, about 4% of naive CD8, about 2.5% of memory CD4, and about 0.4% of memory CD8 clonotypes. Because the study included a small number of donors, the genetic and exposure-history diversity represented was limited. Even with the large sequencing depth, rarefaction of the sorted-subset datasets indicated that sequencing was incomplete.

The receptor chain draws on TRBV6-5 and TRBJ1-1; no D gene is confidently identified. Sequencing input: naive CD8+ T cells sorted from blood. This specimen's cell subset or site label, per the study, means: CD45RA+CCR7+. The TCR was taken from a man aged 18 to 29 in good health. The CDR3 protein sequence reads: CASSYLGPDEAFF. The nucleotide sequence reads TGTGCCAGCAGTTACCTAGGGCCGGATGAAGCTTTCTTT.